This T cell receptor beta chain was observed in a study of blood T cell repertoires in COVID-19 (dated by TCRdb to between 2020 and 2021). Regarding the complete study: Samples covering the acute and convalescent phases of COVID-19 were provided by collaborators in the United States, Italy and Spain. A de-identified subject ID, COVID-19 status, age in years and sex were almost always included in the sample metadata. Samples were obtained from the ongoing ImmuneRACE study (first 160 participants) and from 1,254 subjects provided by 6 global collaborators. The repertoires were released in a freely available public database intended as a resource for research on the immune response to SARS-CoV-2. Where available, HLA class I and class II types were obtained from metadata supplied by the sample provider rather than from assay-based typing. Subjects who had been exposed to COVID-19, were actively infected with it, or had recovered from it provided the deeply sampled blood TCRbeta repertoires that made up the dataset. The material from the prospective study consisted of cDNA or gDNA derived from T cells, B-cell-depleted T cells, or PBMCs.

V and J are trimmed by 3 bases and 0 bases, and the gene matches miss 7 bases of the junction. CDR1 and CDR2 were assigned from the germline V gene as MDHEN and SYDVKM. The CDR3 numbers 16 residues from cysteine through phenylalanine. The read is trimmed to its CDR3 DNA, 48 bases read in frame from base 1. TCRbeta CDR3 regions were amplified from genomic DNA by means of the immunoSEQ Assay, a bias-controlled multiplex PCR. In the source study's methods: The number of nucleated cells in each sample was estimated by amplification of reference gene primers within the assay. To quantify the absolute abundance of each unique TCRbeta CDR3 rearrangement, sequence reads were collapsed and filtered. Productive Simpson clonality was computed per sample as the square root of Simpson's diversity index over productive rearrangements. Drawn from immuneACCESS, this table holds only the in-frame rearrangements with V and J called that TCRdb kept. Clones are partly lost; checked studies trace under half to an unresolved V gene and leave the rest unexplained. V, J and clone size are those of that table, while D and trimming were read from the DNA. For this sample there are 80,000 or so clones; 80% to 85% appear just once. About 45% of the sample comes from the top ten.

Each collaborating institution followed its own protocols to collect whole blood in K2EDTA tubes. For TCRbeta analysis, collaborators shipped samples as frozen whole blood, isolated PBMCs, or DNA extracted from either of those sample types. Results the study describes overall, beyond this receptor: Clinical and demographic metadata were provided uncurated, with the amount varying by source and participant.

A single count supports this clone. Its cognate antigen has yet to be identified. Base qualities were left out, and no much larger clone turns up one base away. The sample has other DNA sequences that encode this CDR3 too. The sequence is built from TRBV28 and TRBJ2-7, with TRBD2 matching 8 junction bases. What was sequenced was peripheral blood. This receptor was identified in a man older than 75 with acute or convalescent COVID-19. The CDR3 region: CASSFSLAGLSYEQYF. The nucleotides are TGTGCCAGCAGTTTTAGTCTAGCGGGCCTCTCCTACGAGCAGTACTTC.